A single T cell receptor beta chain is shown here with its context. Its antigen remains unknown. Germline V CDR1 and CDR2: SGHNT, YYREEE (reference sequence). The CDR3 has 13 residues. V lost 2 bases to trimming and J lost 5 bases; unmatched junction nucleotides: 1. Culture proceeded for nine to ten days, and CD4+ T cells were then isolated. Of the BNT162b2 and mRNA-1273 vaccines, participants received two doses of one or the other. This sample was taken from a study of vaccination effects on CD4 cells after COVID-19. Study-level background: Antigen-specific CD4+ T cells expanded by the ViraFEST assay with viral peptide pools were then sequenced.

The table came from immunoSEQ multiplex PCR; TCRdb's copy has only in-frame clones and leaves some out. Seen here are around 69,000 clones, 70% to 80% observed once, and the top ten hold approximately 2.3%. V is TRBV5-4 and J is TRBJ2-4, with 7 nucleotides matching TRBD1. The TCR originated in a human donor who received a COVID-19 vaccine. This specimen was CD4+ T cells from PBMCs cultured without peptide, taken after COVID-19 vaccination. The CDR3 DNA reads TGTGCCAGCAGCTTCGGGACAGAAAACATTCAGTACTTC. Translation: CASSFGTENIQYF.